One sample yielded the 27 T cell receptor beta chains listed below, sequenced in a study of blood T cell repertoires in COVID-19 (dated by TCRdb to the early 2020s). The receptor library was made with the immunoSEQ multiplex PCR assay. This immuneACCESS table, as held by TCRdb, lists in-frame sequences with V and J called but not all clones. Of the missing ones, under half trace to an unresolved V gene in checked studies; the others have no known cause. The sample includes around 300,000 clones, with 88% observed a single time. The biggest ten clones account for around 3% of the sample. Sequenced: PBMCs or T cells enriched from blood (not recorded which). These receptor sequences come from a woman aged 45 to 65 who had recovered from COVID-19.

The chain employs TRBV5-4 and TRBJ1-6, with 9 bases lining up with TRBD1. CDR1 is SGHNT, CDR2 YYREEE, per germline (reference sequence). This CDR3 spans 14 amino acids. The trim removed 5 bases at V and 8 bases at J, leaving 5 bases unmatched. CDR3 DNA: TGTGCCAGCAGTATCCGGGACAGGGATTCACCCCTCCACTTT. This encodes CASSIRDRDSPLHF. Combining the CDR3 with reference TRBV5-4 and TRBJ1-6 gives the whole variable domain ETGVTQSPTHLIKTRGQQVTLRCSSQSGHNTVSWYQQALGQGPQFIFQYYREEENGRGNFPPRFSGLQFPNYSSELNVNALELDDSALYLCASSIRDRDSPLHFGNGTRLTVT.

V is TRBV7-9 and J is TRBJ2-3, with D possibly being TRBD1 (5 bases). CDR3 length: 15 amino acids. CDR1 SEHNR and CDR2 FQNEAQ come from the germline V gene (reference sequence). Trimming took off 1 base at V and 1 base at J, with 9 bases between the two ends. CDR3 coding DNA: TGTGCCAGCAGCTTAGGGCAGGGCCGCACAGATACGCAGTATTTT. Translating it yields CASSLGQGRTDTQYF.

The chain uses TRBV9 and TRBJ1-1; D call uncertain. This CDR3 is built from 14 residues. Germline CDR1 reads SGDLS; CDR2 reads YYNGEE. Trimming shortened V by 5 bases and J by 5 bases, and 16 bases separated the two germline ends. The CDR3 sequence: CASSIDEGRTEAFF. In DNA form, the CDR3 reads TGTGCCAGCAGTATAGATGAGGGAAGGACTGAAGCTTTCTTT.

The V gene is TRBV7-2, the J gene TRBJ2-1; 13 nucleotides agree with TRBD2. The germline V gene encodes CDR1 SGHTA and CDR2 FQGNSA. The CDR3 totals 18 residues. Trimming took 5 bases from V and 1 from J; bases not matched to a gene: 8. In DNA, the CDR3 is TGTGCCAGCAGCGATAGCCAACTAGCGGGAGGGTCCTACAATGAGCAGTTCTTC. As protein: CASSDSQLAGGSYNEQFF.

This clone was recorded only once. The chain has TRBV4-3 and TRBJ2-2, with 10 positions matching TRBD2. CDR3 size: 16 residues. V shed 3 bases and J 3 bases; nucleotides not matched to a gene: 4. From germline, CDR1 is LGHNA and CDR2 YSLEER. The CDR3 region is CASSQPAGGYTGELFF. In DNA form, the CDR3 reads TGCGCCAGCAGCCAGCCAGCGGGAGGGTACACCGGGGAGCTGTTTTTT.

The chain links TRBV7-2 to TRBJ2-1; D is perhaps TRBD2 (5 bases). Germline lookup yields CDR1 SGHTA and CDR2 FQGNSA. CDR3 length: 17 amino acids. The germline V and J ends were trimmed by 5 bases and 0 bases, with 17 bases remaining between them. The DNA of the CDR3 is TGTGCCAGCAGCCCGTGGGCCCTAGCTAGCTCCTACAATGAGCAGTTCTTC. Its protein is CASSPWALASSYNEQFF.

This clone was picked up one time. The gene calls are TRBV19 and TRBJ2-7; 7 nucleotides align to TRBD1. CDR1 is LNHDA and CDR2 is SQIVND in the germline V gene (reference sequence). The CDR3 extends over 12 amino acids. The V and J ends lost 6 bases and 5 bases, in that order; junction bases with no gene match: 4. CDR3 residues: CASREQGNEQYF. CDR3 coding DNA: TGTGCCAGTAGAGAACAGGGGAACGAGCAGTACTTC. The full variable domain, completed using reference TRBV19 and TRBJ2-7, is DGGITQSPKYLFRKEGQNVTLSCEQNLNHDAMYWYRQDPGQGLRLIYYSQIVNDFQKGDIAEGYSVSREKKESFPLTVTSAQKNPTAFYLCASREQGNEQYFGPGTRLTVT.

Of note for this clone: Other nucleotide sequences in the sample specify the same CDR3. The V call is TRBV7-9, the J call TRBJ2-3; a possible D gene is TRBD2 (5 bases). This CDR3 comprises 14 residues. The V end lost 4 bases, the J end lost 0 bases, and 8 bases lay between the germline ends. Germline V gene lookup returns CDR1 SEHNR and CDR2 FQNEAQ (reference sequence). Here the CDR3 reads CASSSDFSTDTQYF. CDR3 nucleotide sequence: TGTGCCAGCAGCTCGGACTTCAGCACAGATACGCAGTATTTT.

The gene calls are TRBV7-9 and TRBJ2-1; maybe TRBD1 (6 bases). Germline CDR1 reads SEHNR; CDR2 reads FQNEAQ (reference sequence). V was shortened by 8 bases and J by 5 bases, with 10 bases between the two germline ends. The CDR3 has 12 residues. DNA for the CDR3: TGTGCCAGCCGGGACATAAACAATGAGCAGTTCTTC. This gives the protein CASRDINNEQFF.

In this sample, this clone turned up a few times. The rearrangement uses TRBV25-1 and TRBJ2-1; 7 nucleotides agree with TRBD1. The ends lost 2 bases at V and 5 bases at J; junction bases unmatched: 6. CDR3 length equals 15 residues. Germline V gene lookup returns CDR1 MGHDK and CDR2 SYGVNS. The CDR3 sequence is CASSEKGTADNEQFF. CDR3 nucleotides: TGTGCCAGCAGTGAAAAGGGGACAGCCGACAATGAGCAGTTCTTC.

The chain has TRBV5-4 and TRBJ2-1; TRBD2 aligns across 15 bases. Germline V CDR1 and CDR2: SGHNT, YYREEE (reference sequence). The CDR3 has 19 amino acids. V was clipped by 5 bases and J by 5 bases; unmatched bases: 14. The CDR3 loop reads CASSPSPGLAGGDHNEQFF. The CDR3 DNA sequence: TGTGCCAGCAGTCCTAGTCCGGGACTAGCGGGGGGCGACCACAATGAGCAGTTCTTC.

The CDR3 region is CASSYSSANYGYTF. The CDR3 DNA sequence: TGTGCCAGCAGTTACTCGTCAGCTAACTATGGCTACACCTTC. The chain joins TRBV6-5 to TRBJ1-2; no clear D. CDR1 and CDR2 from the germline V gene are MNHEY and SVGAGI. V lost 0 bases, J lost 0 bases, and 5 bases lay in between. The CDR3 is 14 residues long.

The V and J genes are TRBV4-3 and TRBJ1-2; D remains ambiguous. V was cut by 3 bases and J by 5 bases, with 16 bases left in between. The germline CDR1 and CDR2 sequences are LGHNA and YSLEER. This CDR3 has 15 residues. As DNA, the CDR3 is TGCGCCAGCAGCCATGCTCAGATACCATCTTATGGCTACACCTTC. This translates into CASSHAQIPSYGYTF.

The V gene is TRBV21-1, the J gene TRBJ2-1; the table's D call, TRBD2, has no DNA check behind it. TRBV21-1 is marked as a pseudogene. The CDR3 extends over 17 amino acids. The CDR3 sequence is CASSQGLAGVSYNEQFF. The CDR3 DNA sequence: TGTGCCAGCAGCCAGGGACTAGCGGGGGTCTCCTACAATGAGCAGTTCTTC.

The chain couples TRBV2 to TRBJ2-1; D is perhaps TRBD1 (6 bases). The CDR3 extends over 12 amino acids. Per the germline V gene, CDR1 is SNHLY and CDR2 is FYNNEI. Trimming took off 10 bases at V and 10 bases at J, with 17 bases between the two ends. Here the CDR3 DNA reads TGTGCCACACAGGGAGAAGTGGGGGAGCAGTTCTTC. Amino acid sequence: CATQGEVGEQFF.

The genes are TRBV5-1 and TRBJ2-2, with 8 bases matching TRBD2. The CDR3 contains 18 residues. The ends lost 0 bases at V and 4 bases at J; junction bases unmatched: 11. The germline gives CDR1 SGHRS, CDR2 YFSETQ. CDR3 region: CASSLAPVTSGGTGELFF. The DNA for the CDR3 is TGCGCCAGCAGCTTGGCCCCCGTTACTAGCGGAGGCACCGGGGAGCTGTTTTTT.

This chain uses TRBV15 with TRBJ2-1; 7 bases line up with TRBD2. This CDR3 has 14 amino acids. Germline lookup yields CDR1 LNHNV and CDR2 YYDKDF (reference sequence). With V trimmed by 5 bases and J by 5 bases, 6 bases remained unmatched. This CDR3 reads CATSGGDEHNEQFF. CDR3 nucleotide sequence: TGTGCCACCAGCGGGGGGGATGAGCACAATGAGCAGTTCTTC.

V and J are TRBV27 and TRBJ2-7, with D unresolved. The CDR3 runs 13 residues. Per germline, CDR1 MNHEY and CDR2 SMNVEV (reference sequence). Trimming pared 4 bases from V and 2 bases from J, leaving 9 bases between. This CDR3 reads CASSYGIPYEQYF. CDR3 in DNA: TGTGCCAGCAGTTACGGTATCCCCTACGAGCAGTACTTC.

The CDR3 region is CASSLSANTEAFF. Written as DNA, the CDR3 is TGTGCCAGCAGCTTGAGCGCAAACACTGAAGCTTTCTTT. The chain couples TRBV5-8 to TRBJ1-1; D gene uncertain. The CDR3 extends over 13 amino acids. The germline CDR1 and CDR2 sequences are SGHTS and YDEGEE. Trimming removed 1 base at V and 2 bases at J, with 6 bases between.

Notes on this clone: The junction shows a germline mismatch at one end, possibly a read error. The CDR3 nucleotides are TGTGCCAGCAGCTACTCCGGGACAGGAACCTACGAGCAGTACTTC. The encoded protein is CASSYSGTGTYEQYF. The chain uses TRBV6-2 or TRBV6-3 and TRBJ2-7; 8 bases are a match to TRBD1. This CDR3 comprises 15 residues. Germline CDR1 and CDR2: MNHEY and SVGEGT.

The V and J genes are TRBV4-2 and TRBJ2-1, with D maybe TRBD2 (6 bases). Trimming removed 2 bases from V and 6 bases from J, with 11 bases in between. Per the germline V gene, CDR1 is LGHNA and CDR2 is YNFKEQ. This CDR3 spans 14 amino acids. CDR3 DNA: TGTGCCAGCAGCCAAACGACTAGTCTCAATGAGCAGTTCTTC. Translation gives CASSQTTSLNEQFF.

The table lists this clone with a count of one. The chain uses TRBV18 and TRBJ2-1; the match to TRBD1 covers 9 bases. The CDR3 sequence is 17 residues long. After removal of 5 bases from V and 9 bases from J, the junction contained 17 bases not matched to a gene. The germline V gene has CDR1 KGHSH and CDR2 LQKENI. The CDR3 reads CASSKTTGTGIFGEQFF. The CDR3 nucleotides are TGTGCCAGCTCAAAAACTACCGGGACAGGGATTTTTGGTGAGCAGTTCTTC.

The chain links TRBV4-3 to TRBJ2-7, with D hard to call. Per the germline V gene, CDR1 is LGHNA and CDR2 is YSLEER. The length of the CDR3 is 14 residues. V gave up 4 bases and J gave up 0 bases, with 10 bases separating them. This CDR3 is CASSLVASSYEQYF. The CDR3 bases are TGCGCCAGCAGCCTCGTGGCTAGCTCCTACGAGCAGTACTTC.

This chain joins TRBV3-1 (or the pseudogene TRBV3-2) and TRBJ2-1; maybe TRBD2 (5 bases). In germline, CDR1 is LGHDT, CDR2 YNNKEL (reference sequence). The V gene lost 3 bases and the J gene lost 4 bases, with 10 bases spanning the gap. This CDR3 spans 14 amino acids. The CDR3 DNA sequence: TGTGCCAGCAGCCACGAGGGAACTTACAATGAGCAGTTCTTC. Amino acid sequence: CASSHEGTYNEQFF.

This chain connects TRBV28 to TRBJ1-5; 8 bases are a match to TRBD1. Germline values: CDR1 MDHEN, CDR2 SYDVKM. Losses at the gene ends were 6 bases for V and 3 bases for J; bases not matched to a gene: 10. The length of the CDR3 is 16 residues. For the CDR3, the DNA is TGTGCCAGCAGACGCCTTGACAGGGGCGACAATCAGCCCCAGCATTTT. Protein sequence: CASRRLDRGDNQPQHF.

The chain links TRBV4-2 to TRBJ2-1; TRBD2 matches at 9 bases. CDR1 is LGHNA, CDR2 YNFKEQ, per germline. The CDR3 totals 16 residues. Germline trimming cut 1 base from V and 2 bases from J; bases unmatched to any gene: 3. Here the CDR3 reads CASSQASGVTYNEQFF. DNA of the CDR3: TGTGCCAGCAGCCAAGCTAGCGGGGTGACCTACAATGAGCAGTTCTTC.

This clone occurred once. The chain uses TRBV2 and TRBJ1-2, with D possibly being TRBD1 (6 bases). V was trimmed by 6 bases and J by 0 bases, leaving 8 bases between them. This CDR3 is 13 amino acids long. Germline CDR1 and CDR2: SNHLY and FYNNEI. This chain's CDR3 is CASSRGSNYGYTF. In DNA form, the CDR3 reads TGTGCCAGCAGCAGGGGCTCTAACTATGGCTACACCTTC.